This T cell receptor (beta chain) was identified in a study of blood T cell repertoires in COVID-19. Study in general: From T cells, B-cell-depleted T cells, or PBMCs came the material, which was cDNA or gDNA.

With 7 bases removed from V and 5 bases from J, the gap between germline ends came to 8 bases. The CDR3 runs 12 residues. Germline-derived CDR1 and CDR2 are MNHEY and SVGAGI. Per the study methods: Estimation of nucleated cell counts was performed using reference gene primer amplification. Sequencing used immunoSEQ multiplex PCR; TCRdb keeps in-frame clones, though not all of them. V, J and clone size derive from that table, while D and trimming were established from the DNA sequence. The sample lists about 220,000 clones, 75% to 85% occurring once. The receptor's source is a woman in her 70s with acute or convalescent COVID-19. Sequenced: peripheral blood. This chain uses TRBV6-5 with TRBJ2-2; the D is unclear. CDR3 residues: CASMSATGELFF. The CDR3 bases are TGTGCCAGCATGTCCGCGACCGGGGAGCTGTTTTTT.